These T cell receptor beta chains were read from a single sample in a study of high-grade serous ovarian cancer treatment subgroups. The data were produced by immunoSEQ multiplex PCR, yet TCRdb's version contains in-frame clones alone and is incomplete. The sample includes roughly 9,000 clones, 55% to 75% of them seen just once. Sequenced: tumor tissue. These receptor sequences come from a human donor with high-grade serous ovarian cancer. CDR3s include the opening cysteine and the closing phenylalanine or tryptophan. The D gene is left open where the match is weak.

J,D,V,CDR3
TRBJ2-5,NA,TRBV11-2,CASSLWAGTNVQETQYF
TRBJ2-3,TRBD2,TRBV11-3,CASSLAGGDTDTQYF
TRBJ2-4,NA,TRBV7-2,CASSFEGTIQYF
TRBJ2-3,TRBD2,TRBV20-1,CSATSGGTQYF
TRBJ1-1,NA,TRBV28,CATLGRTEAFF
TRBJ1-1,TRBD1,TRBV4-1,CASSLGTVNTEAFF
TRBJ2-7,NA,TRBV6-6,CASSYSKGSEQYF
TRBJ1-2,NA,TRBV20-1,CSARQGYGYTF
TRBJ1-5,NA,TRBV4-2,CASSPKRGQPQHF
TRBJ2-1,TRBD2,TRBV7-9,CASSRRTSGRWSYNEQFF
TRBJ1-1,NA,TRBV11-2,CASSSIPNTEAFF
TRBJ2-5,TRBD1,TRBV11-2,CASSRDRRETQYF
TRBJ2-2,NA,TRBV7-7,CASSLGTGQGTGELFF
TRBJ2-3,NA,TRBV5-4,CASSLDHTDTQYF
TRBJ2-1,NA,TRBV6-5,CASSYSRGSSYNEQFF
TRBJ2-7,NA,TRBV11-2,CASSSDRGYEQYF
TRBJ1-2,NA,TRBV20-1,CSAGLNYGYTF
TRBJ2-7,NA,TRBV28,CASSFKGRRRLYEQYF
TRBJ1-1,NA,TRBV19,CASSIGTVREAFF
TRBJ2-1,TRBD2,TRBV11-2,CASSLHPGGAFF
TRBJ2-6,NA,TRBV28,CASRRETFRVGSGANVLTF
TRBJ1-4,NA,TRBV11-2,CASSLVARENEKLFF
TRBJ2-1,TRBD2,TRBV6-1,CASTQLAGGGNEQFF
TRBJ2-1,NA,TRBV29-1,CSVDRIGYNEQFF
TRBJ2-5,NA,TRBV4-1,CASRASGSSLPGEQYF
TRBJ2-1,NA,TRBV10-2,CASSDRRGSYNEQFF
TRBJ2-3,TRBD2,TRBV5-4,CASSLRLAGGLTDTQYF
TRBJ2-1,TRBD2,TRBV11-2,CASSLDLAGGEQFF
TRBJ1-3,NA,TRBV28,CASRLGGLSGNTIYF
TRBJ2-3,TRBD2,TRBV7-2,CASSGTGGTQTDTQYF
TRBJ2-7,TRBD1,TRBV7-2,CASSSWTGSYEQYF
TRBJ1-1,NA,TRBV20-1,CSAGTVEAFF
TRBJ2-7,NA,TRBV28,CASSLSPASYEQYF
TRBJ1-4,NA,TRBV2,CASRPTRGPLEKLFF
TRBJ2-1,NA,TRBV6-5,CASSYSELTGDEQFF
TRBJ2-3,NA,TRBV6-5,CASSSKRISDTQYF
TRBJ2-3,NA,TRBV5-1,CASSLGGVGTDTQYF
TRBJ1-6,TRBD1,TRBV4-1,CASTPGTGNSPLHF
TRBJ1-4,NA,TRBV19,CASRDGGATNEKLFF
NA,NA,TRBV20-1,CSASEGSEQYF
TRBJ1-5,NA,TRBV7-6,CASSLDRDGAQPQHF
TRBJ2-3,NA,TRBV7-6,CASSRLGRGRDRGTDTQYF
TRBJ2-1,TRBD2,TRBV23-1,CASSLPGLAFDEQFF
TRBJ2-5,NA,TRBV10-3,CASTELVGETQYF
TRBJ2-7,NA,TRBV6-1,CASRSGQINYEQYF
TRBJ1-5,NA,TRBV7-3,CASSPGMGWGQPQHF
TRBJ2-1,TRBD1,TRBV2,CASSLTGGVDEQFF
TRBJ2-1,NA,TRBV4-3,CASSQMGARNEQFF
TRBJ2-2,TRBD2,TRBV7-2,CASSLEGGLAGVTTGELFF
TRBJ2-3,NA,TRBV2,CASSDWSTDTQYF
TRBJ2-2,NA,TRBV4-1,CASSQTWVGGTGELFF
TRBJ2-5,NA,TRBV7-2,CASSLGHSGETQYF